These 9 T cell receptor beta chains share one sample of origin, sequenced in a study of shared clonotypes between healthy human individuals. Profiled with immunoSEQ multiplex PCR; TCRdb holds only in-frame clones, not every one. This sample has about 2 million clones; less than 95% occur once, and the top ten carry approximately 1.2%. As defined, naive CD8 cells were CD45RO-negative and positively selected for CCR7, with terminally differentiated effector memory CD45RA+ cells excluded. Sequenced: naive CD8+ T cells sorted from blood. The receptors were gathered from a man younger than 30 in good health.

V is TRBV5-3 and J is TRBJ2-5, with D hard to call. TRBV5-3 has ORF status, its function being uncertain. The CDR3 is made up of 16 amino acids. Trimming pared 2 bases from V and 2 bases from J, leaving 16 bases between. CDR3: CARSLIGNRRQETQYF. CDR3 nucleotide sequence: TGTGCCAGAAGCTTAATAGGAAACAGACGTCAAGAGACCCAGTACTTC.

With regard to this clone: The same CDR3 can be traced to other DNA sequences in this sample. The chain combines TRBV27 with TRBJ2-7; D gene unclear. This CDR3 region has 13 residues. The V end lost 4 bases, the J end lost 0 bases, and 7 bases lay between the germline ends. CDR1 is MNHEY, CDR2 SMNVEV, per germline (reference sequence). The CDR3 region is CASSSGSSYEQYF. The CDR3 nucleotides are TGTGCCAGCAGTTCGGGTTCCTCCTACGAGCAGTACTTC.

The chain combines TRBV27 with TRBJ2-7; D might be TRBD1 (7 bases). The CDR3 covers 17 residues. Trimming cost V 8 bases and J 2 bases, with 25 bases left between them. CDR1 is MNHEY and CDR2 is SMNVEV in the germline V gene (reference sequence). The CDR3 nucleotides are TGTGCCAGCTCAAGTTTACCCGGCGACAGGGAGGCCTACGAGCAGTACTTC. It yields the protein CASSSLPGDREAYEQYF.

The chain uses TRBV27 and TRBJ2-7, with 8 bases identical to TRBD1. The V gene end was trimmed by 3 bases and the J gene end by 3 bases; junction bases not matched to a gene: 7. Germline loops: CDR1 MNHEY, CDR2 SMNVEV (reference sequence). This CDR3 region has 15 residues. The CDR3 coding sequence is TGTGCCAGCAGTTTGGGCAGGGGGCGTATCTACGAGCAGTACTTC. Translated, it gives CASSLGRGRIYEQYF.

The V call is TRBV9, the J call TRBJ2-2; D tentatively fits TRBD1 or TRBD2 (5 bases each). The CDR3 covers 15 residues. V gave up 2 bases and J gave up 5 bases, with 13 bases separating them. Germline V CDR1 and CDR2: SGDLS, YYNGEE. The CDR3 DNA follows: TGTGCCAGCAGCGTTGGGGGAGTAGAGACCGGGGAGCTGTTTTTT. It encodes CASSVGGVETGELFF. Full variable domain (rest looked up from reference TRBV9 and TRBJ2-2): DSGVTQTPKHLITATGQRVTLRCSPRSGDLSVYWYQQSLDQGLQFLIQYYNGEERAKGNILERFSAQQFPDLHSELNLSSLELGDSALYFCASSVGGVETGELFFGEGSRLTVL.

J is TRBJ1-5 and V is TRBV5-1, with D unclear. This CDR3 is 14 amino acids long. V was cut by 4 bases and J by 4 bases, with 12 bases left in between. Per germline, CDR1 SGHRS and CDR2 YFSETQ. The CDR3 nucleotides read TGCGCCAGCAGCAGCAGGTGGGTGAATCAGCCCCAGCATTTT. Translated, it gives CASSSRWVNQPQHF.

The CDR3 nucleotides read TGTGCCAGCAGTGAAGCGGCGGCAGGAGCCCTCTATGTAGGTGGCTACACCTTC. Amino acid sequence: CASSEAAAGALYVGGYTF. The V and J genes are TRBV6-1 and TRBJ1-2; no definite D call. From germline, CDR1 is MNHNS and CDR2 SASEGT. The CDR3 is 18 residues long. Trimming removed 0 bases from V and 7 bases from J, with 24 bases in between.

The chain has TRBV12-2 and TRBJ2-1. TRBV12-2 is described as a pseudogene. CDR3 length: 14 residues. The DNA for the CDR3 is TGTGCAAGTCGCCCAAGGCCCGGTGGCAATGAGCAGTTCTTC. Amino acids: CASRPRPGGNEQFF.

With respect to this clone: Other DNA variants within this sample encode the same CDR3. The rearrangement links TRBV4-1 to TRBJ2-7; 7 bases line up with TRBD1. The CDR3 is 14 residues long. The germline V gene encodes CDR1 MGHRA and CDR2 YSYEKL. V dropped 4 bases and J dropped 2; count of bases not matched to a gene: 5. CDR3 loop: CASSLRQGTYEQYF. The DNA for the CDR3 is TGCGCCAGCAGCCTACGACAGGGTACCTACGAGCAGTACTTC.